Following are 11 T cell receptor beta chains from one sample sequenced in a study of T cell responses to AZD1222 COVID-19 vaccine. Method: immunoSEQ multiplex PCR; TCRdb's copy keeps in-frame clones and lacks some. This sample has about 110,000 clones, with 85% to 95% found just once. The starting material was peripheral blood, obtained on day 0 of AZD1222 vaccination. These receptors were taken from an adult in good health.

The rearrangement links TRBV11-2 to TRBJ2-1; possible D gene TRBD2, 5 bases. CDR3 size: 14 residues. Trimming took 6 bases from V and 9 from J, leaving 18 bases between them. Looked up from germline, CDR1 is SGHAT and CDR2 is FQNNGV. The CDR3 loop is CASRPTFGNSEQFF. The CDR3 DNA follows: TGTGCCAGCAGACCGACGTTCGGGAACAGTGAGCAGTTCTTC. The full variable domain, in which reference TRBV11-2 and TRBJ2-1 provide the parts outside the CDR3, is EAGVAQSPRYKIIEKRQSVAFWCNPISGHATLYWYQQILGQGPKLLIQFQNNGVVDDSQLPKDRFSAERLKGVDSTLKIQPAKLEDSAVYLCASRPTFGNSEQFFGPGTRLTVL.

The chain couples TRBV12-3 or TRBV12-4 to TRBJ1-2, with TRBD1 as a possible D gene (5 bases). CDR3 length: 13 residues. V was trimmed by 5 bases and J by 5 bases, leaving 12 bases between them. CDR3 protein: CASSPRGGYGYTF. CDR3 coding DNA: TGTGCCAGCAGTCCTCGCGGGGGGTATGGCTACACCTTC.

This clone was counted once. This chain links TRBV28 with TRBJ2-7, with D tentatively TRBD1 (5 bases). The V end was cut by 6 bases, the J end by 0 bases, with 12 bases between. Germline V gene lookup returns CDR1 MDHEN and CDR2 SYDVKM. The CDR3 runs to 14 residues. The CDR3, as DNA: TGTGCCAGCAGCTCACCGACAGCCTCCTACGAGCAGTACTTC. Amino acid sequence: CASSSPTASYEQYF.

With regard to this clone: The identical CDR3 is also encoded by other nucleotide sequences in the sample. The chain uses TRBV6-1 and TRBJ2-5; 12 nucleotides match TRBD2. CDR1 and CDR2 from the germline V gene are MNHNS and SASEGT. This CDR3 has 15 residues. J was trimmed by 4 bases and V by 2 bases; bases with no gene match: 2. The CDR3 bases are TGTGCCAGCAGTGAACTAGCGGGGGGGCCAGAGACCCAGTACTTC. Its translation: CASSELAGGPETQYF.

The J gene is TRBJ2-1, the V gene TRBV19, with a possible D match to TRBD2 (6 bases). Trimming cost V 3 bases and J 5 bases, with 14 bases left between them. The CDR3 consists of 15 residues. CDR1 is LNHDA and CDR2 is SQIVND in the germline V gene (reference sequence). The CDR3 DNA reads as TGTGCCAGTAGTATCTGGAGGGCAGGAGACAATGAGCAGTTCTTC. This encodes CASSIWRAGDNEQFF.

Only a few counts were recorded for this clone. V and J are TRBV15 and TRBJ1-2; D is perhaps TRBD1 (6 bases). The length of the CDR3 is 15 residues. Germline V gives CDR1 LNHNV, CDR2 YYDKDF (reference sequence). The V and J ends lost 0 bases and 10 bases respectively, with 18 bases between them. DNA of the CDR3: TGTGCCACCAGCAGAGATCGCGGGACACCTGAGGCCTACACCTTC. Its translation is CATSRDRGTPEAYTF.

V and J are TRBV29-1 and TRBJ1-4; 8 bases are a match to TRBD1. The germline CDR1 and CDR2 sequences are SQVTM and ANQGSEA. This CDR3 region has 14 residues. V lost 0 bases and J lost 9; bases outside the gene matches: 6. The chain's CDR3 is CSVEDWDRRKKLFF. CDR3 sequence (DNA): TGCAGCGTTGAAGATTGGGACAGGCGAAAAAAACTGTTTTTT.

This sequence joins TRBV19 and TRBJ1-1, with D perhaps TRBD1 (5 bases). The CDR3 spans 15 residues. Trimming took off 4 bases at V and 5 bases at J, with 17 bases between the two ends. Germline lookup yields CDR1 LNHDA and CDR2 SQIVND (reference sequence). The CDR3, as DNA: TGTGCCAGTAGTAGCACCGGGACCCTGGAAACTGAAGCTTTCTTT. Its protein product is CASSSTGTLETEAFF.

V and J are TRBV7-9 and TRBJ1-4; the D is unclear. This CDR3 has 15 amino acids. Between the trimmed V and J ends, which lost 5 bases and 15 bases, there was a span of 25 bases. The germline gives CDR1 SEHNR, CDR2 FQNEAQ (reference sequence). The CDR3 sequence: CASSPRGTAQELMFF. The CDR3, as DNA: TGTGCCAGCAGCCCCCGTGGCACAGCCCAGGAATTGATGTTTTTT.

The sample holds a few counts of this clone. CDR3 nucleotides: TGTGCCAGCAGCCAGGACCCGGCCCAGTACTTC. This translates into CASSQDPAQYF. The J gene is TRBJ2-5, the V gene TRBV7-8; D unresolved. Germline CDR1 and CDR2: SGHVS and FQNEAQ. With 5 bases removed from V and 9 bases from J, the gap between germline ends came to 10 bases. The CDR3 spans 11 residues.

V usage is TRBV7-8 and J usage is TRBJ2-3; possibly TRBD2 for D (6 bases). The CDR3 has 16 residues. V lost 1 base, J lost 6 bases, and 17 bases lay in between. Germline CDR1 reads SGHVS; CDR2 reads FQNEAQ. The CDR3 nucleotides are TGTGCCAGCAGCTTAGTCGACCGTCTTGGGGGGGATACGCAGTATTTT. This gives the protein CASSLVDRLGGDTQYF. Looking up the rest from reference TRBV7-8 and TRBJ2-3 gives the full variable domain: GAGVSQSPRYKVAKRGQDVALRCDPISGHVSLFWYQQALGQGPEFLTYFQNEAQLDKSGLPSDRFFAERPEGSVSTLKIQRTQQEDSAVYLCASSLVDRLGGDTQYFGPGTRLTVL.